One T cell receptor beta chain is described in this entry. Its antigen is not yet known. No base quality values were provided; no much bigger clone lies one nucleotide off. The data were obtained in a study of cytomegalovirus exposure and HLA in healthy donors listed by TCRdb under 2017. General notes on the study: According to a later analysis, one platform produced both the roughly 130 validation repertoires and the approximately 660 repertoires of the first cohort. The aim of the study was to test whether cataloging public T cell receptors could identify signatures of past pathogen exposure. Along with the roughly 710-subject first cohort, a separate validation cohort of over a hundred different subjects was used. High-throughput TCR immunosequencing, statistical association of individual TCRs with disease status, and machine learning were combined to predict cytomegalovirus infection status.

Donors formed part of the validation cohort, which comprised over a hundred subjects and was distinct from the first cohort of fewer than 750 subjects. Library construction relied on the immunoSEQ multiplex PCR assay. Per the original workflow: A statistical classification framework was built for diagnosing cytomegalovirus status from the catalog of TCR beta chain sequences. TCRdb provides this immuneACCESS table in a form limited to in-frame rearrangements. Some clones are lacking; in checked studies, under half of them reflect an unresolved V gene, and why the rest are absent is not known. The V and J calls and clone size were taken over from that table, and D and trimming were inferred from the DNA. The sample data list about 140,000 clones, and 70% to 90% of these were observed just once. The ten largest account for over 1.3% of the sample. What the work shows at the level of the full study, not this receptor alone: The validation cohort had no HLA typing available for a later analysis, so co-occurrence within that cohort was assessed over all 130 or so repertoires. In a later analysis, TCRs clustered in the first cohort were found to also tend to co-occur in the roughly 120 validation repertoires, with 85% to 95% of cluster scores above 0. The authors suggested that the approach could potentially be extended to other disease states and immunological phenotypes. Most TCR sequences were observed very rarely across donors, whereas some public TCRs were present in many individuals. The study gave a list of over 150 TCR beta chains associated with cytomegalovirus. The classifier was reported to diagnose cytomegalovirus status with high specificity and sensitivity in both the original cohort and the validation cohort. Three of the identified cytomegalovirus-associated TCR beta chains were confirmed in vitro to be specific for cytomegalovirus antigens.

The CDR1 and CDR2 encoded by the germline V gene are SGHVS and FNYEAQ. V lost 6 bases and J lost 5 bases, and the count of bases not matched to a germline gene is 9. The CDR3 has 16 amino acids, counting the end cysteine and phenylalanine. Of all the DNA, just the CDR3 is kept, 48 bases in frame from base 1. Recombination joined TRBV7-6 with TRBJ2-2, and 10 junction bases match TRBD1. This TCR came from a woman younger than 45 in good health and CMV-seronegative. The specimen sequenced was PBMCs. The CDR3 in this case is CASSQPGQGKTGELFF. Read as DNA, the sequence is TGTGCCAGCAGTCAGCCGGGACAGGGGAAAACCGGGGAGCTGTTTTTT.